The rows below give T cell receptor beta chains drawn from one sample of a study of blood T cell repertoires in COVID-19. Sequencing used immunoSEQ multiplex PCR; TCRdb keeps in-frame clones, though not all of them. The table lists under 200,000 clones, 79% of them singletons. Sequenced input: PBMCs or T cells enriched from blood (not recorded which). The receptors originated from a woman in her 70s in a cohort exposed to, infected with or recovered from COVID-19 (not recorded which). CDR3s include the opening cysteine and the closing phenylalanine or tryptophan. A D gene is named only where the DNA matches it firmly. Size is omitted from some rows. Given values are once, few, many or a class for expanded clones.

TRBV6-5	TRBJ1-5	.	.	TGTGCCAGCAGGGCTGACAGTCATCAGCCCCAGCATTTT	CASRADSHQPQHF
TRBV4-3	TRBJ1-4	TRBD1	.	TGCGCCAGCAGCCAAGGCATGACAGGGTATGAAAAACTGTTTTTT	CASSQGMTGYEKLFF
TRBV6-7	TRBJ2-5	.	.	TGTGCCAGCAGTTGCGCTAGCGCGGATCAAGAGACCCAGTACTTC	CASSCASADQETQYF
TRBV10-3	TRBJ1-5	TRBD1	.	TGTGCCATCAGACAAGGACAGGGGAATCAGCCCCAGCATTTT	CAIRQGQGNQPQHF
TRBV27	TRBJ2-3	.	many	TGTGCCAGCACCTCTAGCGACGATTACACAGATACGCAGTATTTT	CASTSSDDYTDTQYF
TRBV10-3	TRBJ2-2	.	.	TGTGCCACCAGCTCGGACACCGGGGAGCTGTTTTTT	CATSSDTGELFF
TRBV10-3	TRBJ1-6	TRBD1	.	TGTGCCTCCTCCCGGGACAGAAAGTATAATTCACCCCTCCACTTT	CASSRDRKYNSPLHF
TRBV9	TRBJ1-4	TRBD1	.	TGTGCCAGCAGCTTCTCAGGGGGACATAATGAAAAACTGTTTTTT	CASSFSGGHNEKLFF
TRBV27	TRBJ1-1	.	.	TGTGCCAGCAGTGGGGGGGGGCGGGAAGCTTTCTTT	CASSGGGREAFF
TRBV5-1	TRBJ1-1	.	.	TGCGCCAGCAGCTTGGTACAGGGTAACATGAACACTGAAGCTTTCTTT	CASSLVQGNMNTEAFF
TRBV12-3/TRBV12-4	TRBJ1-5	TRBD1	.	TGTGCCAGCAGTCAGGGGGCTCGGCAGCCCCAGCATTTT	CASSQGARQPQHF
TRBV7-2	TRBJ2-3	TRBD1	few	TGTGCCAGCAGCTTAGACAGGGGTAGCACAGATACGCAGTATTTT	CASSLDRGSTDTQYF
TRBV11-2	TRBJ2-7	TRBD2	few	TGTGCCAGCAGCCTGCTGGCGGGGACTACCCCCCGCGGCGACGAGCAGTACTTC	CASSLLAGTTPRGDEQYF
TRBV18	TRBJ2-7	TRBD2	.	TGTGCCAGCTCACCGGGGGGGGTAGTCGGATACGAGCAGTACTTC	CASSPGGVVGYEQYF
TRBV14	TRBJ1-2	.	.	TGTGCCAGCAGCCAAGATCGGAGAGGTTCCAATGGCTACACCTTC	CASSQDRRGSNGYTF
TRBV19	TRBJ1-4	.	.	TGTGCCAGTAGTATTATCAGGGGAAGGGATGAAAAACTGTTTTTT	CASSIIRGRDEKLFF
TRBV27	TRBJ2-1	.	.	TGTGCCAGCACTCTTACAGGGTCCAATGAGCAGTTCTTC	CASTLTGSNEQFF
TRBV30	TRBJ2-2	.	few	TGTGCCTGGAGTCTACAGGGTGGCACCGGGGAGCTGTTTTTT	CAWSLQGGTGELFF
TRBV7-9	TRBJ2-1	.	.	TGTGCCAGCAGCTTTGCGGCATATGAGCAGTTCTTC	CASSFAAYEQFF
TRBV6-5	TRBJ2-7	TRBD1	.	TGTGCCAGCAGTCACCGACAGGGGGGCAACCACGAGCAGTACTTC	CASSHRQGGNHEQYF
TRBV21-1	TRBJ1-1	.	.	TGTGCCAGCAGCAAAGATTCGGGACAGGGGAACTCCCAGAACACTGAAGCTTTCTTT	CASSKDSGQGNSQNTEAFF
TRBV7-8	TRBJ1-4	TRBD1	.	TGTGCCAGCAGCTTTTATGCGGGACAGGGGAATGAAAAACTGTTTTTT	CASSFYAGQGNEKLFF
TRBV5-1	TRBJ1-1	.	.	TGCGCCAGCAGCCCCGGGACACCGAACACTGAAGCTTTCTTT	CASSPGTPNTEAFF
TRBV6-5	TRBJ1-2	TRBD1	.	TGTGCCAGCAGTTACTCGGGGACAGCGAGGCGTGGCTACACCTTC	CASSYSGTARRGYTF
TRBV11-2	TRBJ1-2	TRBD1	.	TGTGCCAGCAGCTTCGACAGGGGGCCATGGGGCTACACCTTC	CASSFDRGPWGYTF
TRBV7-2	TRBJ1-6	TRBD1	.	TGTGCCAGCAGCTCCAGGGACAGCGCAATTTCACCCCTCCACTTT	CASSSRDSAISPLHF
TRBV27	TRBJ2-2	TRBD2	.	TGTGCCAGCACCATTCTAGCGGGAGGGACCGGGGAGCTGTTTTTT	CASTILAGGTGELFF
TRBV5-1	TRBJ1-1	.	few	TGCGCCAGCGAGACAGGAGGAACGAACACTGAAGCTTTCTTT	CASETGGTNTEAFF
TRBV28	TRBJ2-7	TRBD1	.	TGTGCCAGCAGTACATACCGGGACAGGAGGTACGAGCAGTACTTC	CASSTYRDRRYEQYF
TRBV18	TRBJ2-6	TRBD1	.	TGTGCCAGCTCACGGACAGGGGGCGCGTCCGGGGCCAACGTCCTGACTTTC	CASSRTGGASGANVLTF
TRBV11-2	TRBJ1-2	TRBD1	once	TGTGCCAGCAGCCCCGGCGGTAGGGGGCGCAGAGACTATGGCTACACCTTC	CASSPGGRGRRDYGYTF
TRBV7-2	TRBJ1-6	.	.	TGTGCCAGCAGCTTGGGGACGGCGGGGGACTCACCCCTCCACTTT	CASSLGTAGDSPLHF
TRBV28	TRBJ2-3	.	.	TGTGCCAGCAGTTTTACCCCGGGTACGCAGTATTTT	CASSFTPGTQYF
TRBV7-2	TRBJ2-5	.	few	TGTGCCAGCAGCTTAGAAATCGGGAGAAGAGAGACCCAGTACTTC	CASSLEIGRRETQYF
TRBV7-9	TRBJ2-7	.	.	TGTGCCAGCACCACCGGGGGAGGATCCGAGCAGTACTTC	CASTTGGGSEQYF
TRBV5-8	TRBJ1-5	.	.	TGTGCCAGCAGCTTGGAAGGGGGTAGCAATCAGCCCCAGCATTTT	CASSLEGGSNQPQHF
TRBV11-1	TRBJ1-2	.	.	TGTGCCAGCAGCTTAGCGGGTACAGTCGATGGCTACACCTTC	CASSLAGTVDGYTF